Below are 10 T cell receptor beta chains sequenced from a single sample in a study of blood T cells in healthy people across ages. Then a second PCR, running about 6 to 12 cycles, was carried out with a sample-barcoded 5' primer and a J-beta primer mix. TCRdb called the 5' RACE reads again in MiXCR, with one record for every CDR3 protein. The sample carries 700,000 to 950,000 distinct CDR3 sequences, 58% recorded once. The sequenced sample was blood. The receptors were sampled from a man between 25 and 39 years old in good health.

V is TRBV20-1 and J is TRBJ2-1; 11 bases match TRBD2. Losses at the gene ends were 1 base for V and 7 bases for J; bases not matched to a gene: 6. Germline V gene data show CDR1 as DFQATT and CDR2 as SNEGSKA (reference sequence). The CDR3 is 15 amino acids. CDR3 protein: CSARAQTSGMNEQFF. CDR3 in DNA: TGCAGTGCTAGAGCTCAGACTAGCGGGATGAATGAGCAGTTCTTC.

This clonotype has a single count. V and J are TRBV6-5 and TRBJ1-2, with no clear D. The CDR3 covers 16 residues. CDR1 MNHEY and CDR2 SVGAGI come from the germline V gene. The V and J ends lost 6 bases and 3 bases respectively, with 20 bases between them. CDR3 nucleotides: TGTGCCAGCAGCCGACCACCTTCGGACTTTTACTATGGCTACACCTTC. Protein sequence: CASSRPPSDFYYGYTF.

The chain links TRBV6-6 to TRBJ2-5; tentative D call: TRBD2 (5 bases). This CDR3 comprises 14 residues. Trimming cost V 7 bases and J 11 bases, with 23 bases left between them. Germline V gene lookup returns CDR1 MNHNY and CDR2 SVGAGI (reference sequence). The CDR3 loop is CASTQLDAYNEQYF. The CDR3, as DNA: TGTGCCAGCACCCAACTAGATGCCTACAATGAGCAGTACTTC.

The V gene is TRBV5-4, the J gene TRBJ2-3, with TRBD1 matching 10 bases. The germline CDR1 and CDR2 sequences are SGHNT and YYREEE (reference sequence). The CDR3 consists of 17 residues. V was clipped by 4 bases and J by 2 bases; unmatched bases: 10. CDR3 sequence: CASSPRRGQGDTDTQYF. CDR3 DNA: TGTGCCAGCAGCCCCCGCCGCGGACAGGGGGACACAGATACGCAGTATTTT.

This clonotype was seen more than once but under ten times. The J gene is TRBJ2-6, the V gene TRBV18; D call uncertain. The V and J ends lost 3 bases and 2 bases respectively, with 5 bases between them. This CDR3 spans 14 amino acids. Germline CDR1 and CDR2: KGHSH and LQKENI. CDR3 protein: CASSPIPGANVLTF. Here the CDR3 DNA reads TGTGCCAGCTCACCCATCCCTGGGGCCAACGTCCTGACTTTC.

This chain joins TRBV20-1 and TRBJ2-5, with TRBD2 identical over 10 bases. Germline CDR1 is DFQATT and CDR2 is SNEGSKA (reference sequence). V dropped 0 bases and J dropped 11; count of bases not matched to a gene: 12. The CDR3 length is 15 residues. The CDR3 loop is CSARDGSGRADEQYF. The CDR3 region has the DNA TGCAGTGCTAGAGATGGAAGCGGGAGGGCCGATGAGCAGTACTTC.

The chain joins TRBV20-1 to TRBJ2-1; weak D call: TRBD1 (5 bases). Germline loops: CDR1 DFQATT, CDR2 SNEGSKA (reference sequence). The CDR3 has 12 amino acids. V lost 6 bases to trimming and J lost 7 bases, with 13 bases between them. This CDR3 is CSATMGRNEQFF. CDR3 DNA: TGCAGTGCCACCATGGGGCGTAATGAGCAGTTCTTC.

The chain has TRBV5-1 and TRBJ2-1; D possibly uses TRBD1 or TRBD2 (6 bases each). V lost 3 bases, J lost 5 bases, and 21 bases lay in between. The CDR3 is made up of 17 amino acids. Germline V gene sequence: CDR1 SGHRS, CDR2 YFSETQ. CDR3 in DNA: TGCGCCAGCAGCTCTGGCCGTGGGGGGCCGAGGCACAATGAGCAGTTCTTC. Translating gives CASSSGRGGPRHNEQFF.

This chain links TRBV2 with TRBJ2-2, with D perhaps TRBD2 (7 bases). CDR1 and CDR2 from the germline V gene are SNHLY and FYNNEI. CDR3 size: 16 residues. Trimming stripped 11 bases from V and 6 bases from J, with 25 bases between. The CDR3 sequence: CAGRTWDQGRAGELFF. The CDR3 DNA reads as TGTGCCGGCCGCACATGGGACCAGGGGAGGGCCGGGGAGCTGTTTTTT. Drawing the rest from reference TRBV2 and TRBJ2-2, the complete variable domain is EPEVTQTPSHQVTQMGQEVILRCVPISNHLYFYWYRQILGQKVEFLVSFYNNEISEKSEIFDDQFSVERPDGSNFTLKIRSTKLEDSAMYFCAGRTWDQGRAGELFFGEGSRLTVL.

V usage is TRBV7-2 and J usage is TRBJ2-2, with a tentative D call TRBD2 (6 bases). Trimming removed 1 base from V and 5 bases from J, with 11 bases in between. This CDR3 contains 15 residues. The germline V gene encodes CDR1 SGHTA and CDR2 FQGNSA. As DNA, the CDR3 is TGTGCCAGCAGCTTAGGCGGGACCACAACCGGGGAGCTGTTTTTT. Translating it yields CASSLGGTTTGELFF.